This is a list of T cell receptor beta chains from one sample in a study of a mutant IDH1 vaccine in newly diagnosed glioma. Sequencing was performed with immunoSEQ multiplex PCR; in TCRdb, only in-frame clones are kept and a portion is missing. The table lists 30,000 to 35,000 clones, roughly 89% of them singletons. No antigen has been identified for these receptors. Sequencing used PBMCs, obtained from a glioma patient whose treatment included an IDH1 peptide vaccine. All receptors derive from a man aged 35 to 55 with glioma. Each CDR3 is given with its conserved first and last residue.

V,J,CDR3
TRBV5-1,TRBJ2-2,CASSRTGQGIKGAGELFF
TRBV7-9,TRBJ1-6,CASSFTGQSPLHF
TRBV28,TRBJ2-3,CASSITGTITDTQYF
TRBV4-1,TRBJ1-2,CASSHMEGGYTF
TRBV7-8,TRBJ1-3,CASRLGNTIYF
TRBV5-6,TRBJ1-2,CASSFNLGAGYGYTF
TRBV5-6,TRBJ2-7,CASSPLPTGVRSYEQYF
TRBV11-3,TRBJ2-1,CASSRDGYNEQFF
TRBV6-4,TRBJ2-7,CASSVETGSSYEQYF
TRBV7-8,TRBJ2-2,CASTNGLANGELFF
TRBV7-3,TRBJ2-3,CASSPRGGQGRDTQYF
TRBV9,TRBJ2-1,CASSPLAGGYNEQFF
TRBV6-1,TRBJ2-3,CASSARLAGGPGTQYF
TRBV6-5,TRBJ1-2,CASSYPGTAGYTF
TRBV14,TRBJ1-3,CASSQDAGPRNTIYF
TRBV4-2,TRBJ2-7,CASSQVATGEQYF
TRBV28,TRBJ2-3,CASSFVAGGTDTQYF
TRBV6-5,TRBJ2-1,CASSYLGTGRDDEQFF
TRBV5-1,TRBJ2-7,CASTQGASYEQYF